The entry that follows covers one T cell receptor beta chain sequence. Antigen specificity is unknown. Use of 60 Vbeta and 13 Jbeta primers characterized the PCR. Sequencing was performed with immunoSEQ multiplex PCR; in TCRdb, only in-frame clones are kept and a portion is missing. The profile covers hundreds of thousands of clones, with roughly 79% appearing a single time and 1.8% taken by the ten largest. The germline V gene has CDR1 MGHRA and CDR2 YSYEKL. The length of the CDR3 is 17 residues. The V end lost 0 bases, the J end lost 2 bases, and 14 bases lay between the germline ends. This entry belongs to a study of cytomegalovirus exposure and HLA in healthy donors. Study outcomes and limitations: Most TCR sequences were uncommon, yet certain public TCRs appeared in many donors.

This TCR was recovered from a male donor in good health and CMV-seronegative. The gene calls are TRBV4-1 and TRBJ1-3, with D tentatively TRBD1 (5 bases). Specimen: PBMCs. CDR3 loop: CASSQDGSGNPGNTIYF. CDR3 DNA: TGCGCCAGCAGCCAAGATGGGTCAGGGAACCCTGGAAACACCATATATTTT.